In this sample, the clone carrying this T cell receptor beta chain turned up many times. Its antigen is undetermined. Hyperthyroidism of Graves' type that showed no ophthalmopathy progression within 18 months was stable. Those with hyperthyroidism were 18 to 65 years old, newly diagnosed, and ill for under 2 months. In making diagnoses, clinical symptoms, serum thyroxine and TRAb, thyroid ultrasound and orbital computed tomography were all used. The sample belongs to a study of T cells in Graves' hyperthyroidism and ophthalmopathy. Study-level points and caveats: Model output signaled ophthalmopathy a median roughly six months ahead of onset.

What was amplified from RNA transcripts were TCR beta CDR3 regions. HTBI primers were the set used in a first-round RT-PCR of the TCR CDR3. TCRdb reprocessed the multiplex PCR reads via MiXCR and lists one record per CDR3 protein. The sample lists over 450,000 distinct CDR3 sequences, 14% seen once, with less than 20% in the top ten. Germline V lookup: CDR1 SGHAT, CDR2 FQNNGV. V gave up 5 bases and J gave up 4 bases, with 23 bases separating them. This CDR3 has 17 amino acids. Sequencing was performed on blood. The origin of this receptor is a woman aged 18-29 years with Graves' hyperthyroidism. The gene calls are TRBV11-2 and TRBJ1-1; tentative D call: TRBD1 (5 bases). CDR3 region: CASSLVPAGTPGTEAFF. Here the CDR3 DNA reads TGTGCCAGCAGCCTTGTCCCCGCCGGGACCCCGGGCACTGAAGCTTTCTTT.